Sequencing of this T cell receptor (beta chain) was carried out in a study of T cell responses to AZD1222 COVID-19 vaccine. For this clone: The antigen is unknown.

The data were produced by immunoSEQ multiplex PCR, yet TCRdb's version contains in-frame clones alone and is incomplete. This sample has 130,000 to 150,000 clones, with 88% found just once. General observations from the study: It was only a handful of AZD1222 recipients who were seropositive at baseline. Nearly half of spike-specific TCRs reportedly target unmutated variant regions. Dominant at 160-218 and 743-854, vaccine-associated CD4 TCRs also spanned spike.

CDR1 and CDR2 (germline): SEHNR, FQNEAQ (reference sequence). Trimming shortened V by 1 base and J by 1 base, and 13 bases separated the two germline ends. The CDR3 is made up of 16 amino acids. The TCR originated in an adult in good health. The chain couples TRBV7-9 to TRBJ2-5; D is ambiguous. Sequenced here: peripheral blood, sampled on day 0 of MenACWY control vaccination. CDR3 nucleotides: TGTGCCAGCAGCTTAGGGTTGAGACAACCCCAAGAGACCCAGTACTTC. As protein: CASSLGLRQPQETQYF.